This T cell receptor beta chain comes out of a study of a mutant IDH1 vaccine in newly diagnosed glioma. On the study more broadly: Vaccinations were initiated 4-6 weeks following radiotherapy alone, or were given together with temozolomide cycles. Mean patient age was about 40 years; approximately 60% were male and about 40% female. The study's findings and limits: Pseudoprogression seemed unrelated to changes in top peripheral T cell clonotypes.

This CDR3 region has 12 residues. Looked up from germline, CDR1 is LNHDA and CDR2 is SQIVND (reference sequence). This clone came up once. What it recognizes is unknown. Produced via immunoSEQ multiplex PCR; TCRdb's table is partial and in-frame only. The data contain about 56,000 clones, roughly nine tenths of them seen just once; the ten biggest clones take up about 1.6%. Time point: week 35, safety follow-up. Mutant IDH1 20-mer peptide, at 300 ug, made up each vaccine dose, with topical imiquimod. This sequence joins TRBV19 and TRBJ1-2; D uncertain. This clonotype was obtained from a man aged 35 to 55 with glioma. Sequenced material: PBMCs, taken from a glioma patient whose treatment included an IDH1 peptide vaccine. This CDR3 is CGTGTLNYGYTF. CDR3 sequence (DNA): TGTGGAACCGGAACTCTTAACTATGGCTACACCTTC. Looking up the rest from reference TRBV19 and TRBJ1-2 gives the full variable domain: DGGITQSPKYLFRKEGQNVTLSCEQNLNHDAMYWYRQDPGQGLRLIYYSQIVNDFQKGDIAEGYSVSREKKESFPLTVTSAQKNPTAFYLCGTGTLNYGYTFGSGTRLTVV.